What follows are 10 T cell receptor beta chains derived from one specimen sequenced in a study of T cells in Graves' hyperthyroidism and ophthalmopathy. Amplified TCR beta CDR3 regions came from RNA transcripts. Primed by the HTBI set, a first-round RT-PCR was run on the TCR CDR3. TCRdb recomputed calls from the multiplex PCR reads with MiXCR, one row per CDR3 protein. This table has fewer than 650,000 distinct CDR3 sequences, over 45% appearing once. Material for sequencing was peripheral blood or thyroid tissue (not recorded which). The origin of the receptors is an adult woman with Graves' disease, either hyperthyroidism or ophthalmopathy (not recorded which).

This chain joins TRBV7-9 and TRBJ2-5, with a weak D call TRBD2 (7 bases). The CDR3 sequence is 15 residues long. The V and J ends lost 5 bases and 4 bases respectively, with 17 bases between them. Per the germline V gene, CDR1 is SEHNR and CDR2 is FQNEAQ (reference sequence). Here the CDR3 DNA reads TGTGCCAGCAGCCGGGAGGCCGGGGGCTTAGAGACCCAGTACTTC. Amino acid sequence: CASSREAGGLETQYF.

This clonotype occurred many times. The chain links TRBV11-2 to TRBJ1-5; D might be TRBD1 (5 bases). Trimming took 1 base from V and 4 from J, leaving 14 bases between them. Per the germline V gene, CDR1 is SGHAT and CDR2 is FQNNGV. CDR3 length: 16 residues. CDR3 sequence (DNA): TGTGCCAGCAGCTTAGGCTACAGGTCCAAGAATCAGCCCCAGCATTTT. This sequence encodes CASSLGYRSKNQPQHF.

CDR3 DNA sequence: TGCAGTGCTAGATGGGGCCTGGCAGATCCCGGCCACACCTTC. It codes for CSARWGLADPGHTF. The chain has TRBV20-1 and TRBJ1-2, with D possibly being TRBD1 (5 bases). V lost 2 bases and J lost 12, with 22 bases in between. Germline V gene lookup returns CDR1 DFQATT and CDR2 SNEGSKA (reference sequence). The CDR3 sequence is 14 residues long.

This clonotype was recorded at least ten times. The chain uses TRBV5-4 and TRBJ1-2; 7 positions match TRBD1. Germline loops: CDR1 SGHNT, CDR2 YYREEE (reference sequence). The junction had 13 bases not matched to a gene; V was cut back by 4 bases and J by 4 bases. The CDR3 has 16 residues. The CDR3 sequence: CASSAGQAHTFYGYTF. The CDR3 nucleotides are TGTGCCAGCAGCGCCGGACAGGCCCATACCTTCTATGGCTACACCTTC.

V is TRBV19 and J is TRBJ1-5; D call uncertain. The CDR3 is made up of 14 amino acids. The V gene lost 4 bases and the J gene lost 2 bases, with 9 bases spanning the gap. Looked up from germline, CDR1 is LNHDA and CDR2 is SQIVND (reference sequence). CDR3 sequence (DNA): TGTGCCAGTAGTACCGGTAATCGCAATCAGCCCCAGCATTTT. Translated, it gives CASSTGNRNQPQHF.

This clonotype was detected a few times. The V call is TRBV7-2, the J call TRBJ1-6, with no clear D. This CDR3 is built from 13 residues. Germline-derived CDR1 and CDR2 are SGHTA and FQGNSA. Deletions cut 1 base from V and 10 bases from J, with 8 bases between. The DNA of the CDR3 is TGTGCCAGCAGCTTAGGGGAGGGCTCACCCCTCCACTTT. The encoded protein is CASSLGEGSPLHF.

About this clonotype: A read error may explain this, as a much larger clone is one base away. The chain recombines TRBV6-5 with TRBJ1-4; unclear D gene. CDR1 and CDR2 (germline): MNHEY, SVGAGI. The CDR3 has 16 residues. CDR3 DNA: TGTGCCAGCCGTTACTCAGCGACCGACCCGTCGGAAAAACTGTTTTTT. Protein sequence: CASRYSATDPSEKLFF.

This clonotype appeared many times. The chain employs TRBV7-2 and TRBJ2-7; tentatively, D is TRBD2 (5 bases). V lost 0 bases, J lost 6 bases, and 9 bases lay in between. In germline, CDR1 is SGHTA, CDR2 FQGNSA. The CDR3 is 13 amino acids. Here the CDR3 DNA reads TGTGCCAGCAGCTTAGCGGGAGCTGGCGAGCAGTACTTC. Translation: CASSLAGAGEQYF.

This clonotype was recorded at least ten times. This chain links TRBV7-8 with TRBJ1-2, with 7 bases identical to TRBD1. J was trimmed by 4 bases and V by 4 bases; bases with no gene match: 9. Germline CDR1 is SGHVS and CDR2 is FQNEAQ. The CDR3 runs to 15 residues. The CDR3 coding sequence is TGTGCCAGCAGCTCCACAGGGGCGGGAGGCTATGGCTACACCTTC. It codes for CASSSTGAGGYGYTF.

The chain couples TRBV29-1 to TRBJ2-7; TRBD2 agrees at 7 bases. The germline V gene encodes CDR1 SQVTM and CDR2 ANQGSEA. CDR3 size: 15 residues. The J segment lost 2 bases and the V segment lost 2 bases, leaving 9 bases of the junction unmatched. The CDR3 is CSVEYGGSQTYEQYF. In nucleotides, the CDR3 is TGCAGCGTTGAATATGGCGGGAGTCAGACCTACGAGCAGTACTTC.